The table lists the clone carrying this T cell receptor beta chain with a count of one. Germline V lookup: CDR1 SGHTA, CDR2 FQGTGA. The CDR3 covers 13 residues. V lost 2 bases and J lost 1, with 5 bases in between. Sequencing used immunoSEQ multiplex PCR; TCRdb keeps in-frame clones, though not all of them. Seen here are about 74,000 clones, approximately 80% observed once, and the top ten hold 3% to 5%. The sample belongs to a study of technical replicates of blood from a handful of donors. The sample taken for sequencing was PBMCs. V gene TRBV7-3 combines with J gene TRBJ1-1; no definite D call. The receptor was derived from a human donor in good health. Some clones in this sample may be carry-over from other donors' samples. CDR3 residues: CASSLYGNTEAFF. The DNA of the CDR3 is TGTGCCAGCAGCTTATACGGGAACACTGAAGCTTTCTTT.